These 9 T cell receptor beta chains were all obtained from the same sample, sequenced in a study of blood T cell repertoires in COVID-19. The table came from immunoSEQ multiplex PCR; TCRdb's copy has only in-frame clones and leaves some out. The table lists about 80,000 clones, around 88% of them singletons. Input material: peripheral blood. These receptors were taken from a woman older than 75 with active or convalescent COVID-19.

The chain employs TRBV5-1 and TRBJ2-1, with 10 bases matching TRBD1. The CDR3 has 15 amino acids. Germline-derived CDR1 and CDR2 are SGHRS and YFSETQ. J was trimmed by 6 bases and V by 5 bases; bases with no gene match: 8. The chain's CDR3 is CASRLTGTGVNEQFF. The CDR3 DNA follows: TGCGCCAGCAGACTGACCGGGACAGGGGTCAATGAGCAGTTCTTC.

The genes are TRBV4-1 and TRBJ2-3, with D perhaps TRBD2 (6 bases). CDR1 is MGHRA and CDR2 is YSYEKL in the germline V gene. The CDR3 is 16 residues long. V was cut by 0 bases and J by 2 bases, with 12 bases left in between. This chain's CDR3 is CASSQEGLVLTDTQYF. The DNA for the CDR3 is TGCGCCAGCAGCCAAGAGGGACTGGTCCTCACAGATACGCAGTATTTT.

The chain uses TRBV10-3 and TRBJ2-6, with 9 bases matching TRBD1. CDR3 length equals 16 residues. V lost 5 bases and J lost 4; bases outside the gene matches: 6. Germline values: CDR1 ENHRY, CDR2 SYGVKD. DNA for the CDR3: TGTGCCATCAGTCCGGGACAGGGCTCCGGGGCCAACGTCCTGACTTTC. Protein: CAISPGQGSGANVLTF.

The V call is TRBV6-2 or TRBV6-3, the J call TRBJ2-7; no clear D. Germline V gives CDR1 MNHEY, CDR2 SVGEGT. The CDR3 has 14 amino acids. The ends were cut back, 7 bases at V and 1 base at J, with 14 bases in the middle. The CDR3 reads CASTPHGLSYEQYF. The DNA of the CDR3 is TGTGCCAGCACCCCCCACGGTCTTTCCTACGAGCAGTACTTC.

The chain joins TRBV27 to TRBJ2-7; TRBD2 aligns across 16 bases. Per germline, CDR1 MNHEY and CDR2 SMNVEV (reference sequence). The V segment lost 6 bases and the J segment 6 bases; nucleotides outside the gene matches: 14. This CDR3 spans 18 amino acids. CDR3 region: CASRRGSGTSGRAGEQYF. The CDR3 DNA sequence: TGTGCCAGCAGACGAGGCTCCGGGACTAGCGGGAGGGCCGGCGAGCAGTACTTC.

The genes are TRBV19 and TRBJ2-1, with 8 nucleotides matching TRBD1. The CDR3 spans 15 residues. Unmatched junction bases numbered 5, after V lost 4 bases and J lost 3 bases. From germline, CDR1 is LNHDA and CDR2 SQIVND (reference sequence). The CDR3 bases are TGTGCCAGTAGTACCCCCGGGACAGGCTACAATGAGCAGTTCTTC. Translated, it gives CASSTPGTGYNEQFF.

The V gene is TRBV7-2, the J gene TRBJ2-5; 9 bases are a match to TRBD2. In germline, CDR1 is SGHTA, CDR2 FQGNSA. The CDR3 is made up of 17 amino acids. The trim removed 0 bases at V and 4 bases at J, leaving 9 bases unmatched. The CDR3 coding sequence is TGTGCCAGCAGCTTAGCGCGTCGGGCGGGAGGGGGAGAGACCCAGTACTTC. Translation gives CASSLARRAGGGETQYF. Full variable domain (outside the CDR3, taken from reference TRBV7-2 and TRBJ2-5): GAGVSQSPSNKVTEKGKDVELRCDPISGHTALYWYRQSLGQGLEFLIYFQGNSAPDKSGLPSDRFSAERTGGSVSTLTIQRTQQEDSAVYLCASSLARRAGGGETQYFGPGTRLLVL.

This clone was picked up a small number of times. Other DNA sequences in the sample encode the same CDR3. This chain links TRBV18 with TRBJ1-2; 10 nucleotides align to TRBD1. Germline V CDR1 and CDR2: KGHSH, LQKENI. With 2 bases clipped from V and 2 bases from J, the junction kept 2 bases outside the gene matches. This CDR3 has 15 residues. The CDR3 sequence: CASSPGTGVNYGYTF. The DNA for the CDR3 is TGTGCCAGCTCACCAGGGACAGGGGTCAACTATGGCTACACCTTC.

Here the CDR3 reads CASSLEPLTREAHNEQFF. Written as DNA, the CDR3 is TGTGCCAGCAGCTTAGAGCCCCTCACGCGGGAGGCTCACAATGAGCAGTTCTTC. The chain couples TRBV7-2 to TRBJ2-1, with 8 bases identical to TRBD2. From germline, CDR1 is SGHTA and CDR2 FQGNSA. The trim removed 1 base at V and 5 bases at J, leaving 13 bases unmatched. This CDR3 is built from 18 residues.